In this sample, the clone carrying this T cell receptor beta chain turned up many times. Its antigen is not identified. This specimen belongs to a study of neurological immune-mediated disorders. Regarding the study as a whole: The study found the most TCR clonal expansion in HTLV-1-associated myelopathy and the least in multiple sclerosis, below healthy controls.

The CDR3 covers 14 residues. Per germline, CDR1 SGHRS and CDR2 YFSETQ. J lost 6 bases, V lost 6 bases, and 12 bases had no gene match. As for the cDNA, it was generated by 5'RACE with 10-nucleotide random UMIs. A single run covered 15-18 subjects with over 170 million TCR-beta sequences. TCRdb reprocessed the 5' RACE reads via MiXCR and lists one record per CDR3 protein. Of 95,000 to 150,000 distinct CDR3 sequences in the sample, 3.2% were seen once. The V gene is TRBV5-1, the J gene TRBJ2-7, with 7 bases aligning to TRBD1. This TCR derives from a woman in her 30s with multiple sclerosis. The material sequenced was PBMCs. Here the CDR3 reads CASTLQTGRGEQYF. The CDR3 DNA reads TGCGCCAGCACCCTTCAGACAGGGAGAGGCGAGCAGTACTTC.